This TCR beta chain was identified in a study of blood T cell repertoires in COVID-19. Trimming took 7 bases from V and 2 from J, leaving 12 bases between them. CDR3 length: 13 amino acids. Method: immunoSEQ multiplex PCR; TCRdb's copy keeps in-frame clones and lacks some. This sample has tens of thousands of clones, with 82% found just once. The chain links TRBV12-3 or TRBV12-4 to TRBJ2-7, with D perhaps matching TRBD2 (6 bases). The TCR originated in a man older than 75 with COVID-19, enrolled during active disease. What was sequenced was peripheral blood. This chain's CDR3 is CASTPGVTYEQYF. The CDR3 region has the DNA TGTGCCAGCACCCCGGGAGTAACCTACGAGCAGTACTTC.